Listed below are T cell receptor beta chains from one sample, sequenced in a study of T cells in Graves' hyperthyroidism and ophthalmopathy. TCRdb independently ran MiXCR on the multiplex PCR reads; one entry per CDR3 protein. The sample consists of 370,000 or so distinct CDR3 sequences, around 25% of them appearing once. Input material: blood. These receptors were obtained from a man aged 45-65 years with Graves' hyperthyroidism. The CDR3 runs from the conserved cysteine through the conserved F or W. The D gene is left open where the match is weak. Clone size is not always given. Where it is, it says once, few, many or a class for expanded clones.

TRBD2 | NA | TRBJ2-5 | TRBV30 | TGTGCCTGGAGTGTAGGGCAGGGAGGGTACCAAGAGACCCAGTACTTC | CAWSVGQGGYQETQYF
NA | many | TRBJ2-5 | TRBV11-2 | TGTGCCAGCAGCTTAGCTGATGCGGGAAACCAAGAGACCCAGTACTTC | CASSLADAGNQETQYF
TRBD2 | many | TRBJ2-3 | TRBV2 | TGTGCCAGCAGTGGGGCTAGCGGGAGGGCCGGCGGCACAGATACGCAGTATTTT | CASSGASGRAGGTDTQYF
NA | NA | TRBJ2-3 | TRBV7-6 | TGTGCCAGCAGCTTATCTTTTTCAGGAGCAGATACGCAGTATTTT | CASSLSFSGADTQYF
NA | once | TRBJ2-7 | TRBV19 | TGTGCCAGTAGTATAGAAGTAACTTACGAGCAGTACTTC | CASSIEVTYEQYF
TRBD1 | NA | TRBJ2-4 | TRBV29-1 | TGCAGCGTGGGACAGGGGAGGCAAAACATTCAGTACTTC | CSVGQGRQNIQYF
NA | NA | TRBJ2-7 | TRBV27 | TGTGCCAGCAGTTTGGACTATGACCACGAGCAGTACTTC | CASSLDYDHEQYF
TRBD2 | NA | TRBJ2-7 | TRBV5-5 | TGTGCCAGTAGTTCACTGGGCGGGAGCTACGAGCAGTACTTC | CASSSLGGSYEQYF
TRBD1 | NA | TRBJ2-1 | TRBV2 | TGTGCCAGCAGTCCGGGACAGGGGAAGAATGAGCAGTTCTTC | CASSPGQGKNEQFF
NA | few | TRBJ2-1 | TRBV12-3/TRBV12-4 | TGTGCCAGCAGCCCCCGTGGGTTCCAACCATCCTACAATGAGCAGTTCTTC | CASSPRGFQPSYNEQFF
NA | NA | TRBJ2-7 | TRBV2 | TGTGCCAGCCAGAAGTTGGGGCACGAGCAGTACTTC | CASQKLGHEQYF
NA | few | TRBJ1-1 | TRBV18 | TGTGCCAGCTCACCCGGGGATGCAGGAGCTTTCTTT | CASSPGDAGAFF
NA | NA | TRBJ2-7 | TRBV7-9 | TGTGCCAGCAGCTTAGGAGGTGGGGCGATGACGTCCTACGAGCAGTACTTC | CASSLGGGAMTSYEQYF
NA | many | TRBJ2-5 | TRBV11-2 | TGTGCCAGCAGCCGCGGATCCAAAGAGACCCAGTACTTC | CASSRGSKETQYF
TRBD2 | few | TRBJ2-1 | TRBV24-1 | TGTGCCACCAGTGACCGGACTAGCGGGATCTCCTACAATGAGCAGTTCTTC | CATSDRTSGISYNEQFF
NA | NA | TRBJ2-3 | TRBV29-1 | TGCAGCTCAGCCTTGGGTGGCACAGATACGCAGTATTTT | CSSALGGTDTQYF
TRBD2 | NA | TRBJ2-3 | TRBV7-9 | TGTGCCAGCAGCCGGACTAGCGGGAGTCCAGATACGCAGTATTTT | CASSRTSGSPDTQYF
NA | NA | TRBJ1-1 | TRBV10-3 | TGTGCCATCGGGAGGGGGACTGAAGCTTTCTTT | CAIGRGTEAFF
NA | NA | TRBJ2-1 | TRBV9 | TGTGCCAGCAGCGTAGCTTTATCCACGGGACCAAACCTCCACTCCTACAATGAGCAGTTCTTC | CASSVALSTGPNLHSYNEQFF
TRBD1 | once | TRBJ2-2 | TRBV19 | TGTGCCAGTAGTACGGAGACAGGGTGGGCCGGGGAGCTGTTTTTT | CASSTETGWAGELFF